This T cell receptor (beta chain) is drawn from a study of T cells after yellow fever vaccination. Whole-study results and caveats: The booster saw the reappearance of most primary-vaccination clones (around 96% CD4, about 85% CD8).

MiXCR, applied by TCRdb to the 5' RACE reads, yields one record per CDR3 protein. The table lists 510,000 or so distinct CDR3 sequences, 15% to 20% of them singletons. For this clonotype: The antigen remains undetermined.

Germline CDR1 reads SGHDN; CDR2 reads FVKESK. J lost 8 bases, V lost 2 bases, and 9 bases had no gene match. The CDR3 extends over 15 amino acids. This specimen consisted of PBMCs, obtained 15 days after the yellow fever booster vaccination. The chain combines TRBV14 with TRBJ2-1, with TRBD2 matching 7 bases. The clonotype was recovered from a man under 40 who received the YFV17D yellow fever vaccine. The CDR3 region is CASSQTGSGTDEQFF. CDR3 sequence (DNA): TGTGCCAGCAGCCAAACGGGGAGCGGGACCGATGAGCAGTTCTTC.